The 15 T cell receptor beta chains presented below share a single source sample, sequenced in a study of cytomegalovirus exposure and HLA in healthy donors. PCR used 60 Vbeta primers and 13 Jbeta primers. This table comes from immunoSEQ multiplex PCR, and its TCRdb copy is limited to in-frame clones, with some not included. The table records approximately 80,000 clones, approximately 74% of them present only once. Sequenced material: PBMCs. These receptors all come from a man in his thirties or forties in good health and CMV-seropositive.

This chain uses TRBV7-3 with TRBJ2-2, with D perhaps TRBD1 (6 bases). The length of the CDR3 is 18 residues. V was pared by 1 base and J by 1 base, with 16 bases between. The germline gives CDR1 SGHTA, CDR2 FQGTGA. The CDR3 DNA sequence: TGTGCCAGCAGCTTAAACGCCAGGGGATCGGGGAACACCGGGGAGCTGTTTTTT. It yields the protein CASSLNARGSGNTGELFF.

The CDR3 coding sequence is TGTGCCAGCAGTCAAGGACAAGGCGAATATGGCTACACCTTC. This translates into CASSQGQGEYGYTF. V is TRBV6-5 and J is TRBJ1-2, with TRBD1 as a possible D gene (5 bases). CDR1 and CDR2 from the germline V gene are MNHEY and SVGAGI. V was shortened by 5 bases and J by 5 bases, with 15 bases between the two germline ends. The CDR3 is 14 amino acids.

This rearrangement joins TRBV27 to TRBJ2-7, with TRBD2 matching over 7 bases. The CDR3 has 12 residues. V shed 8 bases and J 1 base; nucleotides not matched to a gene: 2. In germline, CDR1 is MNHEY, CDR2 SMNVEV (reference sequence). CDR3 protein: CASGGGSYEQYF. The CDR3, as DNA: TGTGCCAGCGGGGGGGGGTCCTACGAGCAGTACTTC.

The chain joins TRBV7-6 to TRBJ2-5, with TRBD2 matching over 13 bases. From germline, CDR1 is SGHVS and CDR2 FNYEAQ. Trimming cost V 5 bases and J 1 base; bases outside gene matches: 4. The CDR3 has 16 amino acids. This CDR3 reads CASSPRLAGGQETQYF. The DNA for the CDR3 is TGTGCCAGCAGCCCCCGACTAGCGGGGGGCCAAGAGACCCAGTACTTC.

The chain employs TRBV7-8 and TRBJ2-7, with a possible D match to TRBD2 (10 bases). Germline CDR1 SGHVS, CDR2 FQNEAQ. Trimming pared 4 bases from V and 7 bases from J, leaving 38 bases between. There are 21 residues in the CDR3. CDR3 protein: CASSSGTGRASGSRGLEEQYF. CDR3 coding DNA: TGTGCCAGCAGCTCTGGGACAGGGAGGGCTAGCGGGAGTAGGGGGTTGGAAGAGCAGTACTTC.

The V and J genes are TRBV18 and TRBJ2-1; D might be TRBD2 (6 bases). The germline V gene has CDR1 KGHSH and CDR2 LQKENI. The germline V and J ends were trimmed by 3 bases and 6 bases, with 12 bases remaining between them. The CDR3 has 14 amino acids. CDR3 in amino acids: CASSPWEVINEQFF. The CDR3 DNA is TGTGCCAGCTCACCCTGGGAGGTAATCAATGAGCAGTTCTTC.

This sequence joins TRBV5-1 and TRBJ2-5, with D tentatively TRBD1 (8 bases). Germline values: CDR1 SGHRS, CDR2 YFSETQ. The CDR3 loop spans 15 amino acids. Trimming left V 2 bases short and J 5 bases short, with 16 bases between. Here the CDR3 reads CASSLTGGEVETQYF. For the CDR3, the DNA is TGCGCCAGCAGCTTAACAGGGGGGGAAGTGGAGACCCAGTACTTC. The full variable domain, completed using reference TRBV5-1 and TRBJ2-5, is KAGVTQTPRYLIKTRGQQVTLSCSPISGHRSVSWYQQTPGQGLQFLFEYFSETQRNKGNFPGRFSGRQFSNSRSEMNVSTLELGDSALYLCASSLTGGEVETQYFGPGTRLLVL.

The count of this clone is one. The rearrangement uses TRBV5-1 and TRBJ2-7; 7 nucleotides line up with TRBD1. The ends lost 1 base at V and 1 base at J; junction bases unmatched: 8. Germline CDR1 SGHRS, CDR2 YFSETQ. The CDR3 length is 16 residues. The CDR3 nucleotides are TGCGCCAGCAGCTTGACGGGGACAGCCTTATCCTACGAGCAGTACTTC. Translating it yields CASSLTGTALSYEQYF.

On this clone: The identical CDR3 is also encoded by other nucleotide sequences in the sample. The rearrangement uses TRBV27 and TRBJ1-5, with D perhaps matching TRBD1 (5 bases). CDR1 MNHEY and CDR2 SMNVEV come from the germline V gene (reference sequence). V was clipped by 3 bases and J by 2 bases, with 8 bases between them. This CDR3 contains 14 residues. Here the CDR3 DNA reads TGTGCCAGCAGTTTGGGGGGAGGCAATCAGCCCCAGCATTTT. Protein product: CASSLGGGNQPQHF.

The rearrangement uses TRBV9 and TRBJ2-2, with D tentatively TRBD1 (5 bases). CDR1 SGDLS and CDR2 YYNGEE come from the germline V gene. This CDR3 is 16 amino acids long. V lost 1 base to trimming and J lost 1 base, with 11 bases between them. This CDR3 reads CASSVQVGQNTGELFF. The CDR3 coding sequence is TGTGCCAGCAGCGTACAGGTGGGGCAGAACACCGGGGAGCTGTTTTTT.

The rearrangement uses TRBV19 and TRBJ1-2; 8 positions agree with TRBD1. This CDR3 spans 15 amino acids. CDR1 LNHDA and CDR2 SQIVND come from the germline V gene (reference sequence). V dropped 7 bases and J dropped 4; count of bases not matched to a gene: 11. As DNA, the CDR3 is TGTGCCAGTACCCCGGACAGGGAGTTAGTCTATGGCTACACCTTC. Translating gives CASTPDRELVYGYTF.

CDR3 in DNA: TGTGCCAGCAGCTCACTAGCGGGGGAGAGAAATGAGCAGTTCTTC. Amino acids: CASSSLAGERNEQFF. The chain combines TRBV2 with TRBJ2-1, with 11 bases aligning to TRBD2. This CDR3 is 15 amino acids long. Trimming at V came to 6 bases and at J to 7 bases, leaving 8 bases not matched to a gene. CDR1 SNHLY and CDR2 FYNNEI come from the germline V gene.

The V gene is TRBV29-1, the J gene TRBJ2-3; maybe TRBD2 (5 bases). This CDR3 spans 14 amino acids. Germline CDR1 reads SQVTM; CDR2 reads ANQGSEA. Trimming stripped 2 bases from V and 0 bases from J, with 9 bases between. The CDR3 loop reads CSVERESSTDTQYF. Here the CDR3 DNA reads TGCAGCGTTGAAAGGGAGAGTAGCACAGATACGCAGTATTTT.

The chain recombines TRBV4-2 with TRBJ2-5, with D perhaps matching TRBD2 (6 bases). Germline CDR1 LGHNA, CDR2 YNFKEQ. Trimming removed 4 bases from V and 3 bases from J, with 15 bases in between. The CDR3 runs 15 residues. The CDR3 protein is CASSLVRGGEETQYF. CDR3 DNA sequence: TGTGCCAGCAGCCTGGTGAGGGGCGGGGAAGAGACCCAGTACTTC.

This clone was seen once. The V and J genes are TRBV7-5 and TRBJ2-7; TRBD1, the table's D call, was not compared with the DNA. TRBV7-5 is given as a pseudogene. CDR3 length equals 16 residues. The CDR3 coding sequence is TGTGCCAGAAGCTTAGGCCGGGACAGCCACAGTGGGGAGCAGTACTTC. Translated: CARSLGRDSHSGEQYF.